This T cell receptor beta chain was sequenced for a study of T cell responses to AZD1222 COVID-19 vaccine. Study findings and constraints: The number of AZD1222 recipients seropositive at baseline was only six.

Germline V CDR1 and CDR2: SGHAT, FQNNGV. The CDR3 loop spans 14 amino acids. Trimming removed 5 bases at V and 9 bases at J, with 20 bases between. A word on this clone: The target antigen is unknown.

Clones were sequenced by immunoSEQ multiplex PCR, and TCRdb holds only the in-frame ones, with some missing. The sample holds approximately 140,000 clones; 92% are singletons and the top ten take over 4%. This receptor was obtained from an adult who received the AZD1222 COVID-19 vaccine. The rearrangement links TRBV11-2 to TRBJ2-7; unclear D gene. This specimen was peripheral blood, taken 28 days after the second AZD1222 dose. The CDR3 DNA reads TGTGCCAGCAGCCAGGAGCCGGAAGCAAGTGCGCAGTACTTC. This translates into CASSQEPEASAQYF.